This T cell receptor beta chain was observed in a study of tumor and adjacent non-tumor tissue in lung cancer. About the research overall: Aged about 30 to 85 years, patients included nine to ten men and about five women with stage I to III disease. On average, productive TCRbeta reads reached roughly 3.9 million per sample.

Study-wide results and limits: Tumor tissue had significantly higher TCR diversity than normal lung.

No cell sorting was done before RNA was extracted from the tissue. The library came from three nested PCR rounds adapted from ARM-PCR protocols. TCRdb passed the multiplex PCR reads through MiXCR, listing each CDR3 protein once. The profile shows fewer than 85,000 distinct CDR3 sequences, under 85% of them singletons. The CDR3 is made up of 13 amino acids. CDR1 is MNHNS, CDR2 SASEGT, per germline. As concerns this clonotype: The antigen is not known. One end of the junction is discordant with germline, which a read error may explain.

The chain carries TRBV6-1 and TRBJ1-1, with TRBD1 as a possible D gene (6 bases). Material for sequencing was lung tumor tissue. The TCR was taken from a woman between 45 and 65 years old with non-small cell lung cancer. The CDR3 DNA reads TGTGCCAGCGGGGGCTTTCTGAACAGTGAAGCCTTCTTT. The encoded protein is CASGGFLNSEAFF.